Shown below are 8 T cell receptor beta chains from a single sample sequenced in a study of shared clonotypes between healthy human individuals. TCRdb's copy holds only in-frame clones and misses some; the assay was immunoSEQ multiplex PCR. This sample has 2 million to 2.5 million clones, with approximately 94% found just once. Naive CD8 cells were CD45RO-negative, positively selected for CCR7, excluding terminally differentiated effector memory CD45RA+ cells. Sequencing was done on a sample of naive CD8+ T cells sorted from blood. These receptors came from a young man in good health.

This sequence joins TRBV27 and TRBJ2-7; TRBD2 agrees at 13 bases. The CDR3 is 17 residues long. CDR1 MNHEY and CDR2 SMNVEV come from the germline V gene (reference sequence). V was pared by 0 bases and J by 6 bases, with 8 bases of the junction left unmatched. The CDR3 protein is CASSLSSGLAGSFEQYF. The CDR3 region has the DNA TGTGCCAGCAGTTTATCCTCGGGACTAGCGGGGTCGTTCGAGCAGTACTTC.

Only one count was recorded for this clone. V usage is TRBV15 and J usage is TRBJ2-2; no reliable D call. From germline, CDR1 is LNHNV and CDR2 YYDKDF (reference sequence). V lost 10 bases and J lost 7, with 19 bases in between. The CDR3 runs to 14 residues. CDR3 nucleotides: TGTGCCAGCGCGGATCTGACTCTGGTCGGGGAGCTGTTTTTT. As protein: CASADLTLVGELFF. The full variable domain, rest sourced from reference TRBV15 and TRBJ2-2, is DAMVIQNPRYQVTQFGKPVTLSCSQTLNHNVMYWYQQKSSQAPKLLFHYYDKDFNNEADTPDNFQSRRPNTSFCFLDIRSPGLGDTAMYLCASADLTLVGELFFGEGSRLTVL.

Only one count was recorded for this clone. The rearrangement links TRBV27 to TRBJ2-2, with D possibly matching TRBD2 (5 bases). There are 17 residues in the CDR3. The germline CDR1 and CDR2 sequences are MNHEY and SMNVEV (reference sequence). V lost 5 bases and J 2 bases, leaving 18 bases between the germline ends. DNA for the CDR3: TGTGCCAGCAGTCCCCTGGGTAGCGCAAAAAACACCGGGGAGCTGTTTTTT. It is translated as CASSPLGSAKNTGELFF.

Regarding this clone: Other DNA sequences in the same sample also yield this CDR3. The chain has TRBV19 and TRBJ1-1; the match to TRBD1 covers 9 bases. V was pared by 5 bases and J by 3 bases, with 1 base of the junction left unmatched. Germline values: CDR1 LNHDA, CDR2 SQIVND (reference sequence). CDR3 length: 13 residues. CDR3 amino acids: CASSWTGDTEAFF. CDR3 coding DNA: TGTGCCAGTAGTTGGACAGGGGACACTGAAGCTTTCTTT. The variable domain in full, completed from reference TRBV19 and TRBJ1-1, reads DGGITQSPKYLFRKEGQNVTLSCEQNLNHDAMYWYRQDPGQGLRLIYYSQIVNDFQKGDIAEGYSVSREKKESFPLTVTSAQKNPTAFYLCASSWTGDTEAFFGQGTRLTVV.

The chain uses TRBV10-2 and TRBJ2-1; TRBD2 matches 11 bases. Germline lookup yields CDR1 WSHSY and CDR2 SAAADI. The CDR3 is made up of 15 amino acids. V dropped 5 bases and J dropped 9; count of bases not matched to a gene: 9. The CDR3 here is CASSPSGGYGAEQFF. The CDR3, as DNA: TGCGCCAGCAGTCCTAGCGGGGGGTATGGCGCTGAGCAGTTCTTC.

The CDR3 bases are TGTGCCAGTAGTATTGGTTACTCGTCCTACGAGCAGTACTTC. Protein sequence: CASSIGYSSYEQYF. The V call is TRBV19, the J call TRBJ2-7; no reliable D call. CDR1 is LNHDA, CDR2 SQIVND, per germline (reference sequence). This CDR3 comprises 14 residues. V lost 3 bases and J 1 base, leaving 10 bases between the germline ends.

This chain's CDR3 is CASSDPPAYEQYF. Here the CDR3 DNA reads TGTGCCAGCAGTGACCCGCCGGCCTACGAGCAGTACTTC. The chain uses TRBV2 and TRBJ2-7, with no clear D. V dropped 3 bases and J dropped 2 bases, with 8 bases sitting between them. This CDR3 region has 13 residues. Germline V lookup: CDR1 SNHLY, CDR2 FYNNEI.

V usage is TRBV28 and J usage is TRBJ2-6; TRBD1 agrees at 7 bases. Germline V lookup: CDR1 MDHEN, CDR2 SYDVKM. CDR3 length: 19 amino acids. The V segment lost 5 bases and the J segment 3 bases; nucleotides outside the gene matches: 16. The CDR3 sequence is CASSPPRGWGRDGANVLTF. The CDR3 coding sequence is TGTGCCAGCAGTCCACCCAGGGGGTGGGGTCGGGATGGGGCCAACGTCCTGACTTTC.